This record looks at one T cell receptor (beta chain) sequence and its context. Its antigen is undetermined. The data were taken from a study of T cells after yellow fever vaccination. Points from the study as a whole: Re-detected after boosting: most primary clones, around 97% of CD4 and under 90% of CD8.

V was trimmed by 5 bases and J by 0 bases, leaving 11 bases between them. This CDR3 comprises 15 residues. Germline V gene data show CDR1 as SGHVS and CDR2 as FQNEAQ. TCRdb re-analysed the 5' RACE reads in MiXCR, keeping a single row per CDR3 protein. The sample holds about 310,000 distinct CDR3 sequences, approximately 3.8% seen once. Specimen: PBMCs, collected on the day of the yellow fever booster vaccination. J is TRBJ2-1 and V is TRBV7-8; no clear D. The source is a man aged 18-30 years who received the YFV17D yellow fever vaccine. CDR3 in amino acids: CASSTGYSSYNEQFF. DNA of the CDR3: TGTGCCAGCAGCACGGGTTATAGCTCCTACAATGAGCAGTTCTTC.